Reported below is one TCR beta chain. Its antigen has not been determined. Base qualities are not provided; no much larger clone lies one nucleotide away. The entry originates in a study of graft-versus-host responses after intestinal transplantation (dated by TCRdb to 2020 to 2022). Background on the whole study: The transplants that recipients received were multivisceral, liver-intestinal, or isolated intestinal. Rather than being sequenced by the commercial service, samples from a few later patients were sequenced in-house on an Illumina MiSeq and processed with MiXCR. Of the roughly 24 intestinal transplant recipients enrolled in the cohort, one of whom was a retransplant, 3 patients without pretransplant specimens were excluded. After intestinal transplantation, graft-versus-host and host-versus-graft alloreactive T cell clones in the graft, circulation and bone marrow were tracked using bulk TCR-beta CDR3 sequencing. Every recipient was given anti-thymocyte globulin induction, followed by around three years of maintenance tacrolimus and steroids. Alloreactive clones were identified by sequencing pre-transplant mixed lymphocyte reaction products and comparing these products with unstimulated pre-transplant donor and recipient T cells. Donor T cell macrochimerism was defined as a peak of at least 4% donor T cells among recipient peripheral blood mononuclear cells.

The library came from the immunoSEQ multiplex PCR assay. Adaptive Biotechnologies carried out high-throughput TCR-beta CDR3 sequencing of genomic DNA for most patients. As for how the authors treated the data: Adaptive's ImmunoSEQ software was the source of the TCR sequencing data for 18 patients, while a few other patients were processed with MiXCR and VDJtools. CDR3 nucleotide sequences shared between donor and recipient were removed because their origin could not be assigned. To be classed as alloreactive, a clone needed at least 2-fold expansion over unstimulated cells and a minimum CFSE-low frequency of 0.002% (template counts) or 0.001% (read counts). Clones detected in sequenced pre-transplant spleen, lymph node, or MLR CFSE-low populations of the donor or recipient were defined as mappable. Cumulative frequency of alloreactive clones was calculated as a percentage of all sequences weighted by copy number. Not all clones reach the TCRdb copy of this immuneACCESS table, which keeps in-frame sequences only. Checked studies attribute under half of the gap to unresolved V genes and leave the rest unexplained. The DNA gave D and trimming, while V, J and clone size come from that table. This sample comprises about 3,700 clones, around 70% of them detected only once. The ten largest clones represent roughly 10% of the sample.

Broader findings and caveats from the paper: GvH clones were detected in recipient bone marrow, and some appeared earlier in ileal mucosa or blood, consistent with an intestinal mucosal origin. Early after transplant, declines in HvG clones were associated with peak levels of circulating GvH clones. High GvH to HvG T cell clonal ratios were observed in the allografts of patients with donor T cell macrochimerism. The relatively low number and heterogeneity of intestinal transplant patients limited the conclusions.

Dithiothreitol, EDTA incubations and collagenase D digestion were used to isolate intraepithelial and lamina propria lymphocytes from graft specimens. Bulk TCR-beta sequencing was performed on serial intestinal graft biopsy specimens collected as late as 600 days after transplant. Ends trimmed: V by 4 bases, J by 4 bases; bases unmatched to a gene: 2. Its CDR3 holds 13 amino acids, cysteine through phenylalanine. This entry keeps only the CDR3 DNA: 39 bases, framed from base 1. Reading the germline V gene gives CDR1 KGHSH and CDR2 LQKENI. Here the chain combines TRBV18 and TRBJ2-5; the junction holds 8 bases that match TRBD1. The sequence was obtained from a human patient who received an intestinal transplant, so some T cells may come from the graft donor. The sequences come from ileum tissue, collected about 980 days after intestinal transplantation. CDR3 reads: CASSRGTGETQYF. The base sequence is TGTGCCAGCTCACGTGGGACAGGAGAGACCCAGTACTTC.